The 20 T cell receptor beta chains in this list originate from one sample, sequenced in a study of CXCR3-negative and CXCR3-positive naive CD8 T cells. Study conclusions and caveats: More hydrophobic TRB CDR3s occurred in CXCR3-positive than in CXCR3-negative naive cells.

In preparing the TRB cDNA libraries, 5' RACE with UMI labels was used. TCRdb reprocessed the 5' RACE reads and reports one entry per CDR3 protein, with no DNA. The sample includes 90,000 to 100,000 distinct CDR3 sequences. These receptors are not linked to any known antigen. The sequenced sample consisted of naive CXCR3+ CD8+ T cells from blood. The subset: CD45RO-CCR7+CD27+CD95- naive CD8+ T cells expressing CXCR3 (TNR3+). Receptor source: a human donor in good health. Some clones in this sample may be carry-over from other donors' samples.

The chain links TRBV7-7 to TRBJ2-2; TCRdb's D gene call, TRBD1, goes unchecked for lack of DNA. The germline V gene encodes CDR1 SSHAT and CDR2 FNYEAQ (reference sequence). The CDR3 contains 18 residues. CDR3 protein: CASSTGNRDRGNTGELFF. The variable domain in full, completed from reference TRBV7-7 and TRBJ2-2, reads GAGVSQSPRYKVTKRGQDVTLRCDPISSHATLYWYQQALGQGPEFLTYFNYEAQPDKSGLPSDRFSAERPEGSISTLTIQRTEQRDSAMYRCASSTGNRDRGNTGELFFGEGSRLTVL.

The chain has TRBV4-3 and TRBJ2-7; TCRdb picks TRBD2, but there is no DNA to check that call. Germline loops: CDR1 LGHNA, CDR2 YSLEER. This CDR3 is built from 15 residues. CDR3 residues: CASSQSLGETYEQYF.

The CDR3 protein is CASTPAGLDGEETQYF. The chain is built from TRBV12-3 or TRBV12-4 and TRBJ2-5; TCRdb's D gene call, TRBD2, goes unchecked for lack of DNA. CDR3 size: 16 residues.

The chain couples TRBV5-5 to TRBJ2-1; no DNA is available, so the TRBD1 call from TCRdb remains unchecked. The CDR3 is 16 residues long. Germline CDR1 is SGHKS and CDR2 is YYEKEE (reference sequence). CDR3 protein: CASSLWGMHSYNEQFF.

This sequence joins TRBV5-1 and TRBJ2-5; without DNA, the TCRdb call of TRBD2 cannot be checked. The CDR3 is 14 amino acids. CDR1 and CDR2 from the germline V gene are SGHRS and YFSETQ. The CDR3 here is CASSLGLTTETQYF.

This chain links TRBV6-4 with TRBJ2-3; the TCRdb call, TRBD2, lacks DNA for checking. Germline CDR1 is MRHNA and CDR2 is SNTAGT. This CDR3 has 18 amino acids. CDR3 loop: CASSFSATSGGYTDTQYF.

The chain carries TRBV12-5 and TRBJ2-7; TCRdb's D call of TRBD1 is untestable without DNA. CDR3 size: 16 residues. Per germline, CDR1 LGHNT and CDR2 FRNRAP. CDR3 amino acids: CASGPRTGPSSYEQYF. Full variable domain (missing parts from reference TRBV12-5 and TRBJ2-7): DARVTQTPRHKVTEMGQEVTMRCQPILGHNTVFWYRQTMMQGLELLAYFRNRAPLDDSGMPKDRFSAEMPDATLATLKIQPSEPRDSAVYFCASGPRTGPSSYEQYFGPGTRLTVT.

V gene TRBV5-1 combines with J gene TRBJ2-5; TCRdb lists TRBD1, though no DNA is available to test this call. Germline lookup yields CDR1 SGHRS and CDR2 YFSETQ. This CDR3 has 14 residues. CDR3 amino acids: CASSRTGGQETQYF.

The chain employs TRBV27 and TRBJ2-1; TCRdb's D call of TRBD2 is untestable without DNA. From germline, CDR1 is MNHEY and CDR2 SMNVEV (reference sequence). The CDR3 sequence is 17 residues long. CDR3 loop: CASFATAGTTNSNEQFF.

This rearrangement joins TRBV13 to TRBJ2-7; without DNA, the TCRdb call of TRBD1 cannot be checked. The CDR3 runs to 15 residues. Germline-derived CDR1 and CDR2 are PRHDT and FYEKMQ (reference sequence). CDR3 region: CASSADRASSYEQYF.

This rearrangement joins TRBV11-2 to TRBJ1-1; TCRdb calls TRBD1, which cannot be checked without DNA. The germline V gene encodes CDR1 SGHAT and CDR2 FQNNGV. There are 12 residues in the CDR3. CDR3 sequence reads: CASSPQGPEAFF.

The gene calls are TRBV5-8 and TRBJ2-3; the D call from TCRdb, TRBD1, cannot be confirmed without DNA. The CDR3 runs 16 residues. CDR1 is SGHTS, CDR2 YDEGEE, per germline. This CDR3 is CASSSTSGTDTDTQYF.

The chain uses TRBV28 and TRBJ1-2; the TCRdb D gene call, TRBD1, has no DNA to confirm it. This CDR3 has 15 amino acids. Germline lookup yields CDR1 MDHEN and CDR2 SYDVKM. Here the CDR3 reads CASSATEGLGYGYTF.

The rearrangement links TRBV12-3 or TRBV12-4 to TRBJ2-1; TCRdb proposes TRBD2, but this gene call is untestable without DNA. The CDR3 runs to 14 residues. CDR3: CASSLGLAGNEQFF.

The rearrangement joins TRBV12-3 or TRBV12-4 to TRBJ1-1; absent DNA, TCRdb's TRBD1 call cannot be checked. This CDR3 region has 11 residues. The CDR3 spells CASSRTTGADF.

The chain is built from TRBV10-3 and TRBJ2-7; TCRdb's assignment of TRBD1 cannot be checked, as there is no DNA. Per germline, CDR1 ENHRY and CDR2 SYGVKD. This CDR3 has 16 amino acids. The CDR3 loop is CAISESDGGGRDEQYF.

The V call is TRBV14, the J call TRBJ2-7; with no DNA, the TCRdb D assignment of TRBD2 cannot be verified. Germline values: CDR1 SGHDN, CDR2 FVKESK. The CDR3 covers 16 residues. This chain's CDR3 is CASSQGLASGGYEQYF.

CDR3 amino acids: CASSSGAYDEQFF. The chain joins TRBV5-1 to TRBJ2-1. The CDR3 runs to 13 residues. Germline V gives CDR1 SGHRS, CDR2 YFSETQ.

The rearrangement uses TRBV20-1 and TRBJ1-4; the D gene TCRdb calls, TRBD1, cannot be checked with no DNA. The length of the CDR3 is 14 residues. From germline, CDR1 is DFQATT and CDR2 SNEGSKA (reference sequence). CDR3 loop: CSAWSGDHYLSVFF.

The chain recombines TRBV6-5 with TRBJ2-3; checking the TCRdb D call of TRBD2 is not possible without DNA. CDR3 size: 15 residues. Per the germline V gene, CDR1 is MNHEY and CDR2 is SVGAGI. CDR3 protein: CASRTGLGVVDTQYF.